The source of this T cell receptor beta chain is a study of T cell responses to AZD1222 COVID-19 vaccine. Study information: Second-dose recipients at about 4 or about 12 weeks were treated as one pooled group.

Trimming stripped 0 bases from V and 5 bases from J, with 11 bases between. Germline assignment: CDR1 SGDLS and CDR2 YYNGEE. This CDR3 has 14 amino acids. Sequenced by immunoSEQ multiplex PCR; TCRdb stores in-frame clones only, minus some. The sample holds about 160,000 clones, about 95% seen once. General observations from the study: Nearly half of spike-specific TCRs reportedly target unmutated variant regions. Spike-specific TCR depth and breadth grew after two AZD1222 doses.

On this clone: Its specificity is unknown.

The source of this sequence is an adult in good health. The sequencing here drew on peripheral blood, taken on day 0 of AZD1222 vaccination. The V call is TRBV9, the J call TRBJ2-5; D gene unclear. CDR3 residues: CASSVGVGFETQYF. The DNA of the CDR3 is TGTGCCAGCAGCGTAGGGGTGGGGTTCGAGACCCAGTACTTC. The variable domain in full, completed from reference TRBV9 and TRBJ2-5, reads DSGVTQTPKHLITATGQRVTLRCSPRSGDLSVYWYQQSLDQGLQFLIQYYNGEERAKGNILERFSAQQFPDLHSELNLSSLELGDSALYFCASSVGVGFETQYFGPGTRLLVL.